Included here is one TCR beta chain sequence, with context. Measured with immunoSEQ multiplex PCR; TCRdb has only the in-frame clones, and not every one. Seen here are 110,000 to 150,000 clones, around 90% observed once, and the top ten hold approximately 1.5%. Germline lookup yields CDR1 SGHRS and CDR2 YFSETQ. The length of the CDR3 is 16 residues. Trimming removed 6 bases at V and 4 bases at J, with 19 bases between. This sample stems from a study of blood T cell repertoires in COVID-19. Sample: peripheral blood. This chain uses TRBV5-1 with TRBJ2-2, with D perhaps matching TRBD2 (7 bases). The clonotype was recovered from a woman aged 45 to 65 with acute or convalescent COVID-19. CDR3 DNA: TGCGCCAGCAAGGGGGGAACGGGAGGACCCACCGGGGAGCTGTTTTTT. This sequence encodes CASKGGTGGPTGELFF.